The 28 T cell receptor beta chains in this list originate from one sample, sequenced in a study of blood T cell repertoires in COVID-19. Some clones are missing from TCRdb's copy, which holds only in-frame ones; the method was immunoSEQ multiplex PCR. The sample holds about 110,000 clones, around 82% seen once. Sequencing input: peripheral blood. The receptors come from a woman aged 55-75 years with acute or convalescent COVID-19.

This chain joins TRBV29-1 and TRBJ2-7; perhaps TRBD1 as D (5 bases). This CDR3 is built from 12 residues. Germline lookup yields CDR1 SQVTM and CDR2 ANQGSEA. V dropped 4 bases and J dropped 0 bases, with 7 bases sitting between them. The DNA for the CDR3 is TGCAGCGTTGGGGGCACCTCCTACGAGCAGTACTTC. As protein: CSVGGTSYEQYF.

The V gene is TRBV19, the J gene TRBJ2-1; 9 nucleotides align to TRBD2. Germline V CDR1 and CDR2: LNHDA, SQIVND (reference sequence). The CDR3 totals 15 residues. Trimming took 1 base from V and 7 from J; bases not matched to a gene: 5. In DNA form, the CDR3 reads TGTGCCAGTAGTATAGTCAGCGGGGGGAGGAATGAGCAGTTCTTC. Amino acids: CASSIVSGGRNEQFF.

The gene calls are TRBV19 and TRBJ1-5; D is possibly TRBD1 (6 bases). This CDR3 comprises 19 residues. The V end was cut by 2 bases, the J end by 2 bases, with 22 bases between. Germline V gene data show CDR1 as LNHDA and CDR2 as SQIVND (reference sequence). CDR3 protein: CASSINGRAKGGGNQPQHF. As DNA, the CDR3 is TGTGCCAGTAGTATAAACGGCAGGGCAAAGGGGGGGGGCAATCAGCCCCAGCATTTT.

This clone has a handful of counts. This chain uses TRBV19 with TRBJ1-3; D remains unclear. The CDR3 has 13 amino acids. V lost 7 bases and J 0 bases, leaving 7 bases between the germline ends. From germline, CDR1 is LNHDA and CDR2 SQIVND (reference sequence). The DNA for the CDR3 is TGTGCCAGTATTCACTACTCTGGAAACACCATATATTTT. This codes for CASIHYSGNTIYF.

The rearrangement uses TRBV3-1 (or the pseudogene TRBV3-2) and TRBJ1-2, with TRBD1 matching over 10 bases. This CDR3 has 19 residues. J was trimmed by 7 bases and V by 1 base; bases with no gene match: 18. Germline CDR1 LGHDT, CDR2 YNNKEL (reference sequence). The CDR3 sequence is CASSQVGPWDRGGSSGYTF. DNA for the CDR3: TGTGCCAGCAGCCAAGTAGGGCCCTGGGACAGGGGAGGTTCGAGTGGCTACACCTTC.

CDR3 sequence: CASSPGANQPQHF. The CDR3 bases are TGTGCCAGCTCACCGGGGGCTAATCAGCCCCAGCATTTT. This sequence joins TRBV18 and TRBJ1-5; perhaps TRBD1 as D (6 bases). V was pared by 3 bases and J by 4 bases, with 7 bases between. The CDR3 length is 13 residues. The germline V gene encodes CDR1 KGHSH and CDR2 LQKENI.

The CDR3 region has the DNA TGTGCCAGCAGCTCAGCGGGGGGGCCTCCAGATACGCAGTATTTT. This translates into CASSSAGGPPDTQYF. The V and J genes are TRBV11-3 and TRBJ2-3; 10 nucleotides agree with TRBD2. This CDR3 spans 15 amino acids. CDR1 SGHNT and CDR2 YENEEA come from the germline V gene. J was trimmed by 4 bases and V by 4 bases; bases with no gene match: 5.

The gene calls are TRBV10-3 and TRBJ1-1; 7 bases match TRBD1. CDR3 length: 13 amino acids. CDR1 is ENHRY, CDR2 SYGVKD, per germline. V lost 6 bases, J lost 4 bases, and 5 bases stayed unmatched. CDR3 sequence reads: CAISGDRATEAFF. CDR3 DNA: TGTGCCATCAGCGGAGACAGGGCCACTGAAGCTTTCTTT.

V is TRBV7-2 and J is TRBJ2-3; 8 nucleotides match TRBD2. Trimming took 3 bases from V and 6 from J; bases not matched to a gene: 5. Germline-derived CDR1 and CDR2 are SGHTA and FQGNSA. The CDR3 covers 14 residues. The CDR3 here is CASSFSGVPDTQYF. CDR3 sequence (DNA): TGTGCCAGCAGCTTTAGCGGGGTCCCGGATACGCAGTATTTT.

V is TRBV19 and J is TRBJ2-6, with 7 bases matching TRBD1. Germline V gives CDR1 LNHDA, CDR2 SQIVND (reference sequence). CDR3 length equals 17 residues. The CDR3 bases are TGTGTCACCCCGATACAGGGGATGGTATATGGGGCCAACGTCCTGACTTTC. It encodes CVTPIQGMVYGANVLTF.

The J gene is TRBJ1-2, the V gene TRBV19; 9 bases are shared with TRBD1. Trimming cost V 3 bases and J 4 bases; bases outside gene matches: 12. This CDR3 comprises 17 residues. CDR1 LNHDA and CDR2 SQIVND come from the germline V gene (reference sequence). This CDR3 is CASSISGQGPLRYGYTF. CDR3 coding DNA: TGTGCCAGTAGTATTTCGGGACAGGGCCCACTTCGCTATGGCTACACCTTC.

The CDR3: CSADTHGEQFF. The CDR3 DNA is TGCAGTGCTGACACCCACGGTGAGCAGTTCTTC. The chain combines TRBV20-1 with TRBJ2-1; D remains ambiguous. The germline gives CDR1 DFQATT, CDR2 SNEGSKA (reference sequence). Deletions cut 5 bases from V and 9 bases from J, with 11 bases between. This CDR3 contains 11 residues.

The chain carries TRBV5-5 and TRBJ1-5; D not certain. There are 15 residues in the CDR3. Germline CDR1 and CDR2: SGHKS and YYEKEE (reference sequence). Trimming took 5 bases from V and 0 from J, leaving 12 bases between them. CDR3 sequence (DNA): TGTGCCAGCAGTCCCTGGCGGTATAGCAATCAGCCCCAGCATTTT. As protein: CASSPWRYSNQPQHF. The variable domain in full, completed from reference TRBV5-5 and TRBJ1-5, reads DAGVTQSPTHLIKTRGQQVTLRCSPISGHKSVSWYQQVLGQGPQFIFQYYEKEERGRGNFPDRFSARQFPNYSSELNVNALLLGDSALYLCASSPWRYSNQPQHFGDGTRLSIL.

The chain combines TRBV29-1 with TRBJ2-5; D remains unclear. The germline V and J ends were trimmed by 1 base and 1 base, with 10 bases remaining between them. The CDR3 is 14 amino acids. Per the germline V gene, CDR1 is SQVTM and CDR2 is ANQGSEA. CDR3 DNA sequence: TGCAGCGTTGAAGGGTTGGCTGTCCAAGAGACCCAGTACTTC. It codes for CSVEGLAVQETQYF.

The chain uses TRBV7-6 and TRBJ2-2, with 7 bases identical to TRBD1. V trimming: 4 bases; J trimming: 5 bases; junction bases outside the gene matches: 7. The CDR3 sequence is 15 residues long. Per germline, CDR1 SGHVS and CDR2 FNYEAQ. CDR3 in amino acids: CASSSSPGQTGELFF. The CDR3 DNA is TGTGCCAGCAGCTCAAGCCCGGGACAGACCGGGGAGCTGTTTTTT.

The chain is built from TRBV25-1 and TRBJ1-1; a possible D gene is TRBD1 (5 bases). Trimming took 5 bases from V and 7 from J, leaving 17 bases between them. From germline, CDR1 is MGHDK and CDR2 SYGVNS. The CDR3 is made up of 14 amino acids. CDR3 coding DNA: TGTGCCAGCAGTCTGGGGGGAATCCTAAATGAAGCTTTCTTT. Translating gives CASSLGGILNEAFF.

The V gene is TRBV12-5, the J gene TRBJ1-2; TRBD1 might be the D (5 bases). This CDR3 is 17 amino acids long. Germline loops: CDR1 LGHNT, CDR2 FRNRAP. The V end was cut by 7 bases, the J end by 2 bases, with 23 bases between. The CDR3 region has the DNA TGTGCTAGTGCCACATCAACGGGGGGGTCGGAGAACTATGGCTACACCTTC. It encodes CASATSTGGSENYGYTF. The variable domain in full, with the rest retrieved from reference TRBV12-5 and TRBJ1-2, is DARVTQTPRHKVTEMGQEVTMRCQPILGHNTVFWYRQTMMQGLELLAYFRNRAPLDDSGMPKDRFSAEMPDATLATLKIQPSEPRDSAVYFCASATSTGGSENYGYTFGSGTRLTVV.

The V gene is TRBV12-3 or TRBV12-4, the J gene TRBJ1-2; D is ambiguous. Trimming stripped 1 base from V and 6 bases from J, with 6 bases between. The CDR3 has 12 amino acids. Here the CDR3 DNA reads TGTGCCAGCAGTTTAGTCGCAGATGGCTACACCTTC. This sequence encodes CASSLVADGYTF.

This CDR3 reads CASIRTSGAFYEQYF. The CDR3, as DNA: TGTGCCAGCATTAGGACTAGCGGGGCCTTCTACGAGCAGTACTTC. V usage is TRBV27 and J usage is TRBJ2-7; TRBD2 aligns across 12 bases. Per the germline V gene, CDR1 is MNHEY and CDR2 is SMNVEV (reference sequence). The CDR3 runs 15 residues. The trim removed 7 bases at V and 3 bases at J, leaving 7 bases unmatched.

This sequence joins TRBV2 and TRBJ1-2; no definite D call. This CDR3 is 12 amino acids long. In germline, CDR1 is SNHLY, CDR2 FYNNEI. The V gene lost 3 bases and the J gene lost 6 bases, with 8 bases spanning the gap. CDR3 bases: TGTGCCAGCAGTGAGACCGAGGATGGCTACACCTTC. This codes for CASSETEDGYTF.

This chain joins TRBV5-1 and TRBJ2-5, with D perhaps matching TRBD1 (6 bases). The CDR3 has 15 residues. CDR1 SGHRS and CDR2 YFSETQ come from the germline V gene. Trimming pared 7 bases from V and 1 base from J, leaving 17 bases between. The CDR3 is CASEGVGGPQETQYF. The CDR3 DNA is TGCGCCAGCGAGGGGGTGGGCGGACCCCAAGAGACCCAGTACTTC.

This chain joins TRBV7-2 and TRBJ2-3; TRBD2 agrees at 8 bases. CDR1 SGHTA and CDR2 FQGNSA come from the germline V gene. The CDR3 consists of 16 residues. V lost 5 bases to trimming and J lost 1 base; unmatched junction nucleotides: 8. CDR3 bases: TGTGCCAGCAGCCCCACAAGCGGGGGAGGCACAGATACGCAGTATTTT. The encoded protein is CASSPTSGGGTDTQYF.

The DNA of the CDR3 is TGTGCCAGTAGTATAGGACACCGGAACACTGAAGCTTTCTTT. Translated, it gives CASSIGHRNTEAFF. This chain links TRBV19 with TRBJ1-1; D is unclear. V was shortened by 1 base and J by 1 base, with 7 bases between the two germline ends. The CDR3 has 14 amino acids. Germline CDR1 and CDR2: LNHDA and SQIVND (reference sequence).

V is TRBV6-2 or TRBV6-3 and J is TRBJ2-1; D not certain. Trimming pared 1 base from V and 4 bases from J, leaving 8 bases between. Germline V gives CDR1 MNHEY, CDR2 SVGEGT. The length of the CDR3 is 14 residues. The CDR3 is CASSYWPEYNEQFF. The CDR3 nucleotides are TGTGCCAGCAGTTACTGGCCCGAATACAATGAGCAGTTCTTC.

CDR3 in amino acids: CASSVTAYGYTF. The CDR3 DNA sequence: TGTGCCAGCAGTGTGACAGCCTATGGCTACACCTTC. J is TRBJ1-2 and V is TRBV2; possibly TRBD1 for D (5 bases). V was pared by 4 bases and J by 4 bases, with 7 bases between. Per the germline V gene, CDR1 is SNHLY and CDR2 is FYNNEI. CDR3 length: 12 amino acids.

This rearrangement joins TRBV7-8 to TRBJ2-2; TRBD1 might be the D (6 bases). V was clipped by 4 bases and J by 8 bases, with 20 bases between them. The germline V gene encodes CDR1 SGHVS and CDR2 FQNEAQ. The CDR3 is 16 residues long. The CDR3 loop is CASSSFRIGGRGELFF. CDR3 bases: TGTGCCAGCAGCTCGTTCCGGATTGGGGGCAGAGGGGAGCTGTTTTTT.

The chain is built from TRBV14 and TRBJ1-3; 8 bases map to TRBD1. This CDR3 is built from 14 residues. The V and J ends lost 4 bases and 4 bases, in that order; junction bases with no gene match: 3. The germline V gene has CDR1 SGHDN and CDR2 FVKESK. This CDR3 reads CASSPWDRGNTIYF. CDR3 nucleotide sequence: TGTGCCAGCAGCCCCTGGGACAGGGGAAACACCATATATTTT. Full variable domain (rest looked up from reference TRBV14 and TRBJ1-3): EAGVTQFPSHSVIEKGQTVTLRCDPISGHDNLYWYRRVMGKEIKFLLHFVKESKQDESGMPNNRFLAERTGGTYSTLKVQPAELEDSGVYFCASSPWDRGNTIYFGEGSWLTVV.

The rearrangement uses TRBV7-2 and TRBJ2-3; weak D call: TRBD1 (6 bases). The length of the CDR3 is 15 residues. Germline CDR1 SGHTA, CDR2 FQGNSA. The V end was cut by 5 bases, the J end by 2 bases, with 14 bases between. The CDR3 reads CASSPFGQPTDTQYF. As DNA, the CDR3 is TGTGCCAGCAGCCCCTTCGGACAGCCCACAGATACGCAGTATTTT.